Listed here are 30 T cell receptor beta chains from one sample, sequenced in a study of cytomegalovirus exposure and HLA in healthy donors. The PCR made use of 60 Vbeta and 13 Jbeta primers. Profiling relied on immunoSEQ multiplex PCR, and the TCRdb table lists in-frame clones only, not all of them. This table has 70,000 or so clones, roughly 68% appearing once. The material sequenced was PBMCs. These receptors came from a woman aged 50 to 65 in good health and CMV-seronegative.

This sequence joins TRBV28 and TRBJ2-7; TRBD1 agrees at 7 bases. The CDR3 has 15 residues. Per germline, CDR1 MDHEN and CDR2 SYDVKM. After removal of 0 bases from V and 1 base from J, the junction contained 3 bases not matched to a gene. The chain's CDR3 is CASSLWGTASYEQYF. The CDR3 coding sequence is TGTGCCAGCAGTTTATGGGGGACAGCTTCCTACGAGCAGTACTTC.

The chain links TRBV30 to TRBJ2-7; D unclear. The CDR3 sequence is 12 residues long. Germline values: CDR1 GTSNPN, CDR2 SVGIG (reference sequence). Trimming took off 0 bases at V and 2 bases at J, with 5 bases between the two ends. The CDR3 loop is CAWSVTAYEQYF. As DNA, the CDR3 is TGTGCCTGGAGTGTAACAGCCTACGAGCAGTACTTC.

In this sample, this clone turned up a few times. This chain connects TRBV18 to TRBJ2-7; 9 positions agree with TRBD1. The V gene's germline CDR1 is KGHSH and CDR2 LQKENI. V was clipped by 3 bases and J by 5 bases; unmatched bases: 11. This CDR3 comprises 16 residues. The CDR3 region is CASSPLGQGALHEQYF. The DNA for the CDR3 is TGTGCCAGCTCACCTCTGGGACAGGGTGCCCTCCACGAGCAGTACTTC. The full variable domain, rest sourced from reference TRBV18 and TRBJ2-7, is NAGVMQNPRHLVRRRGQEARLRCSPMKGHSHVYWYRQLPEEGLKFMVYLQKENIIDESGMPKERFSAEFPKEGPSILRIQQVVRGDSAAYFCASSPLGQGALHEQYFGPGTRLTVT.

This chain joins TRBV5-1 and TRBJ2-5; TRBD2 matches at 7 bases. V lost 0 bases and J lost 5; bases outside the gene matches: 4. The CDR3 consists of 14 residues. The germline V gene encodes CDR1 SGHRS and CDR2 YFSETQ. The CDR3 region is CASSLGDYDETQYF. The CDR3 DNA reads TGCGCCAGCAGCTTGGGGGACTATGATGAGACCCAGTACTTC.

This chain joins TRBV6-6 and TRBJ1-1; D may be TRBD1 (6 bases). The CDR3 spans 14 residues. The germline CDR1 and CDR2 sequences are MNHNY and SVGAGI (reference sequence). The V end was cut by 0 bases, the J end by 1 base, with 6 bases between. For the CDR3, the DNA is TGTGCCAGCAGTTACTCGGACAGGAACACTGAAGCTTTCTTT. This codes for CASSYSDRNTEAFF.

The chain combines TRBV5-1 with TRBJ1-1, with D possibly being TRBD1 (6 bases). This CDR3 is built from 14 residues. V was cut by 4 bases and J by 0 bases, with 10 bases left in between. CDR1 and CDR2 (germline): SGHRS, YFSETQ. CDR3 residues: CASSPWTVNTEAFF. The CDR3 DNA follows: TGCGCCAGCAGCCCGTGGACAGTGAACACTGAAGCTTTCTTT.

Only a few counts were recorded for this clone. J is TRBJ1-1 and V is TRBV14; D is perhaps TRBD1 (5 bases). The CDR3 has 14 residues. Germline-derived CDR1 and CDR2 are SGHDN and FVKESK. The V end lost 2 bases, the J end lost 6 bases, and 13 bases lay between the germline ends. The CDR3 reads CASSQYLRQSEAFF. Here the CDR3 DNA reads TGTGCCAGCAGCCAATATCTCAGACAGTCTGAAGCTTTCTTT.

CDR3 bases: TGTGCCAGCAGCTCCGGGACTAGCGGGAGGGCCCCTACTGGGCAGTATTTT. The encoded protein is CASSSGTSGRAPTGQYF. V usage is TRBV5-6 and J usage is TRBJ2-3; 16 nucleotides agree with TRBD2. Germline V gene data show CDR1 as SGHDT and CDR2 as YYEEEE. J was trimmed by 11 bases and V by 3 bases; bases with no gene match: 12. This CDR3 comprises 17 residues.

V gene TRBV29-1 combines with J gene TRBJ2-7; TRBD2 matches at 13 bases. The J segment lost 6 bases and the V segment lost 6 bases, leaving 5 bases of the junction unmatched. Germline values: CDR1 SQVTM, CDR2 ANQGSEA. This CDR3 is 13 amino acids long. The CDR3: CSVAGTSGIEQYF. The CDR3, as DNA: TGCAGCGTGGCCGGGACTAGCGGGATCGAGCAGTACTTC.

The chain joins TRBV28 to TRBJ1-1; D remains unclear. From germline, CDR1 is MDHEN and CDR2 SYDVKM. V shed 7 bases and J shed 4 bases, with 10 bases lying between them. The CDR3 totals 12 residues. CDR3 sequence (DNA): TGTGCCAGCAATCTTCGGAGCACTGAAGCTTTCTTT. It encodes CASNLRSTEAFF.

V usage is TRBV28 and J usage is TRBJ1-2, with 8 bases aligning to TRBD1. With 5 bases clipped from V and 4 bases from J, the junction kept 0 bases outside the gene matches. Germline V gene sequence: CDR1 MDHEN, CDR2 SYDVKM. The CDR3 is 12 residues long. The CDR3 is CASSTGGYGYTF. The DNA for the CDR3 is TGTGCCAGCAGTACAGGGGGCTATGGCTACACCTTC.

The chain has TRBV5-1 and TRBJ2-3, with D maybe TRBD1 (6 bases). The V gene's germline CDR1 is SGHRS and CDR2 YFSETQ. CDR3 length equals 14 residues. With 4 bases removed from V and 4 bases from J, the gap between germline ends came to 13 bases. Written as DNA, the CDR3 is TGCGCCAGCAGCGCAGGACAGTTGCCAGATACGCAGTATTTT. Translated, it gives CASSAGQLPDTQYF.

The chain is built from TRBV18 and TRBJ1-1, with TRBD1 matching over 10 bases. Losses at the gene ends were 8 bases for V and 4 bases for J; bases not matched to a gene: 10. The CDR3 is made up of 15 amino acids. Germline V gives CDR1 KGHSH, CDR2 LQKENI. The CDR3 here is CASRPRTGGVTEAFF. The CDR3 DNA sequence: TGTGCCAGCAGACCTAGGACAGGGGGGGTCACTGAAGCTTTCTTT.

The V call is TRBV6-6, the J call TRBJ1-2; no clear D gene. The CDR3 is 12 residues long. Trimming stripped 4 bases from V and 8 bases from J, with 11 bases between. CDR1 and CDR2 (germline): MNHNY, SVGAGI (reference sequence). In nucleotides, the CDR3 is TGTGCCAGCAGTTCCGGCGGTAGGGGCTACACCTTC. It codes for CASSSGGRGYTF.

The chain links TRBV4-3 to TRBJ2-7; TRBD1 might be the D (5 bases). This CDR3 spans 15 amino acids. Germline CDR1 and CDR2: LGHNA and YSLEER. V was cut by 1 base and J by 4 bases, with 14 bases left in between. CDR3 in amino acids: CASSQAHRSIYEQYF. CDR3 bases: TGCGCCAGCAGCCAAGCCCACAGGTCCATATACGAGCAGTACTTC.

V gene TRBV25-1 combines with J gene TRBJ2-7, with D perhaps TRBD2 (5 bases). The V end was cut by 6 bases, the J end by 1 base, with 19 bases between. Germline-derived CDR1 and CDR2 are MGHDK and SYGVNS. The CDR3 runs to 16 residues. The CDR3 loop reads CASSPGLELGSYEQYF. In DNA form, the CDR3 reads TGTGCCAGCAGCCCCGGACTGGAACTCGGGTCCTACGAGCAGTACTTC.

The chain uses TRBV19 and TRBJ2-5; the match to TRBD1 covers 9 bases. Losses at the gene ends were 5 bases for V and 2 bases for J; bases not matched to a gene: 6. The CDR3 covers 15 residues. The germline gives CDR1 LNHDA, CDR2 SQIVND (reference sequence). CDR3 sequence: CASSGQGQGQETQYF. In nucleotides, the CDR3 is TGTGCCAGTAGTGGGCAGGGACAGGGACAAGAGACCCAGTACTTC. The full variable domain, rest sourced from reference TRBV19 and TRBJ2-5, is DGGITQSPKYLFRKEGQNVTLSCEQNLNHDAMYWYRQDPGQGLRLIYYSQIVNDFQKGDIAEGYSVSREKKESFPLTVTSAQKNPTAFYLCASSGQGQGQETQYFGPGTRLLVL.

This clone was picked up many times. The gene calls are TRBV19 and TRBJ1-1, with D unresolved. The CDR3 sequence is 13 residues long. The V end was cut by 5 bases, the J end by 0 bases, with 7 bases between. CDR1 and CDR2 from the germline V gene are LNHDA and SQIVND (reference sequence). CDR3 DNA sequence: TGTGCCAGTAGTGTCGGGTTGAACACTGAAGCTTTCTTT. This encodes CASSVGLNTEAFF.

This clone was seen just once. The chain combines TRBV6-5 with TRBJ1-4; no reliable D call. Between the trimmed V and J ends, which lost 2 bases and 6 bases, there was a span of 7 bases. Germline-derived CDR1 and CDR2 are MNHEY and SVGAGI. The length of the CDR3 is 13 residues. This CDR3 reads CASSYGVDEKLFF. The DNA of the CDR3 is TGTGCCAGCAGTTACGGAGTGGATGAAAAACTGTTTTTT.

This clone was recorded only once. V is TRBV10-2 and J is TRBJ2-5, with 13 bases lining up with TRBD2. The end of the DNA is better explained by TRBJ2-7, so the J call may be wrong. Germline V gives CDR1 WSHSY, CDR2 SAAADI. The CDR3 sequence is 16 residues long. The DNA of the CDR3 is TGCGCCAGCTCCCGAGAGACTAGCGGGAGGACTTACGAGCAGTACTTC. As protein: CASSRETSGRTYEQYF.

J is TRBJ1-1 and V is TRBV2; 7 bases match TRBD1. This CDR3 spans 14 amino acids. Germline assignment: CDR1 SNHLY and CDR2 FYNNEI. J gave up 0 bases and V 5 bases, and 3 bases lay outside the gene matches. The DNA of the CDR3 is TGTGCCAGCAGTTGGACAGGTCTGAACACTGAAGCTTTCTTT. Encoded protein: CASSWTGLNTEAFF. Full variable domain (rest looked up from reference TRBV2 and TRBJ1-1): EPEVTQTPSHQVTQMGQEVILRCVPISNHLYFYWYRQILGQKVEFLVSFYNNEISEKSEIFDDQFSVERPDGSNFTLKIRSTKLEDSAMYFCASSWTGLNTEAFFGQGTRLTVV.

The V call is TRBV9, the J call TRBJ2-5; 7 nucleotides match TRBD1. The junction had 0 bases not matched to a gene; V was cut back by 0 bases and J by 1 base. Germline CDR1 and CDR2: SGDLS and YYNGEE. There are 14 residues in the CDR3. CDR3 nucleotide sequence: TGTGCCAGCAGCGTAGGGGACAGCCAAGAGACCCAGTACTTC. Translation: CASSVGDSQETQYF. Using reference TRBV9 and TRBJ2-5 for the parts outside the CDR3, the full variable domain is DSGVTQTPKHLITATGQRVTLRCSPRSGDLSVYWYQQSLDQGLQFLIQYYNGEERAKGNILERFSAQQFPDLHSELNLSSLELGDSALYFCASSVGDSQETQYFGPGTRLLVL.

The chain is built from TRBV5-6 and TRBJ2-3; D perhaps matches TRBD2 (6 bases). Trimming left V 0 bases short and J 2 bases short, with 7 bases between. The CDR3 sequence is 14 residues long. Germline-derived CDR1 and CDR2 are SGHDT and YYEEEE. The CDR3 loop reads CASSLAGDTDTQYF. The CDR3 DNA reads TGTGCCAGCAGCTTGGCGGGGGACACAGATACGCAGTATTTT.

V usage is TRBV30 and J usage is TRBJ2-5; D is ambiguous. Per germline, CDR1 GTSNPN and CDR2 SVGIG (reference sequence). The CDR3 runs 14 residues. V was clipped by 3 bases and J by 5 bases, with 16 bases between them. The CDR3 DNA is TGTGCCTGGAGCCTGGCCCGATGGAGTGAGACCCAGTACTTC. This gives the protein CAWSLARWSETQYF.

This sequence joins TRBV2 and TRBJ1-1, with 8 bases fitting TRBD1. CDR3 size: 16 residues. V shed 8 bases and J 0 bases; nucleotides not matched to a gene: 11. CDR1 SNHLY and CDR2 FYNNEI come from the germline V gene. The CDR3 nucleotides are TGTGCCAGCCGGAAGGGACAGGCGATCATGAACACTGAAGCTTTCTTT. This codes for CASRKGQAIMNTEAFF.

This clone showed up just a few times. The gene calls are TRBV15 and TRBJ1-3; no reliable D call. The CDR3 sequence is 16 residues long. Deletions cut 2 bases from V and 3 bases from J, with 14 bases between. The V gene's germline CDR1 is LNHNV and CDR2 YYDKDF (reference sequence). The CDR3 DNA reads TGTGCCACCAGCAGACTCTTCGCCGGGAGTGGAAACACCATATATTTT. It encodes CATSRLFAGSGNTIYF.

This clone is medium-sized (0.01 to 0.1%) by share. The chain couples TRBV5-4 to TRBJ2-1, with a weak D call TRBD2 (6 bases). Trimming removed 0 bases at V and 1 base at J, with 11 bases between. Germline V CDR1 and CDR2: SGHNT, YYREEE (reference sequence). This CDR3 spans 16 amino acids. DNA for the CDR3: TGTGCCAGCAGCTTGGGGGGAGGCCAATCCTACAATGAGCAGTTCTTC. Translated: CASSLGGGQSYNEQFF.

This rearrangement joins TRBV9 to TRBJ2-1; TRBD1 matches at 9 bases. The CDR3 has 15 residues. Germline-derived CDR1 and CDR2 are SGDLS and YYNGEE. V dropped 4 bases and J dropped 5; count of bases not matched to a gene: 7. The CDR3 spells CASSSAGTGNNEQFF. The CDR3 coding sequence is TGTGCCAGCAGCTCCGCCGGGACAGGGAACAATGAGCAGTTCTTC.

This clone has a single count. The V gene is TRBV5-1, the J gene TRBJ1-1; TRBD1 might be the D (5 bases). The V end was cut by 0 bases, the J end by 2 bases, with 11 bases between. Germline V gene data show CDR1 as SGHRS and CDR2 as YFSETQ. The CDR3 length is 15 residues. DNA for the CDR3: TGCGCCAGCAGCTTGGAGTGGGGGGTTAACACTGAAGCTTTCTTT. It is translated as CASSLEWGVNTEAFF.

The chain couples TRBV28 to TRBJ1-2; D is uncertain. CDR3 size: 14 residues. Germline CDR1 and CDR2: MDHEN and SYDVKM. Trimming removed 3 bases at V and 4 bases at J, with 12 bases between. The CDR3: CASSLPGIVYGYTF. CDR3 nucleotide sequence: TGTGCCAGCAGTTTGCCGGGGATTGTCTATGGCTACACCTTC.